The TCR beta chain described here comes from a study of cytomegalovirus exposure and HLA in healthy donors. Study-level findings and limits: Researchers left out some V segments, among them TRBV6-2 and TRBV6-3, as indistinguishable. Earlier analysis looked at TCR beta V segments, and most were productive about 90% or about 30% of the time. Analysis performed later showed TCR beta chains linked to HLA being more clonally expanded than equally common others. In terms of immune exposure information, only CMV serostatus was available.

From germline, CDR1 is LNHDA and CDR2 SQIVND (reference sequence). The germline V and J ends were trimmed by 3 bases and 4 bases, with 16 bases remaining between them. The CDR3 loop spans 15 amino acids. PCR employed 60 Vbeta and 13 Jbeta primers. The protocol was immunoSEQ multiplex PCR, while the TCRdb copy is restricted to in-frame clones and leaves out a portion. The data show 50,000 or so clones, with 65% to 80% seen just once and 2% to 3% held by the top ten. A note on this clone: Antigen unknown.

This rearrangement joins TRBV19 to TRBJ2-7; D may be TRBD2 (6 bases). The sample comprised PBMCs. This TCR was sampled from a female donor in good health and CMV-seronegative. Here the CDR3 reads CASSILWGAGYEQYF. Written as DNA, the CDR3 is TGTGCCAGTAGTATTCTGTGGGGCGCGGGATACGAGCAGTACTTC.